This T cell receptor beta chain emerged from a study of blood T cell repertoires in COVID-19. Across the study: The United States, Italy and Spain were the sources of the acute and convalescent COVID-19 samples. In each case, the material was cDNA or gDNA derived from T cells, B-cell-depleted T cells, or PBMCs.

Study processing details: Amplification of reference gene primers provided the estimated nucleated cell counts. The protocol was immunoSEQ multiplex PCR, while the TCRdb copy is restricted to in-frame clones and leaves out a portion. V and J calls plus clone size are reproduced from that table; the DNA served to infer D and trimming. The repertoire consists of about 250,000 clones, with about 86% occurring once and the leading ten covering around 5.4%. The CDR3 is 14 residues long. V was clipped by 1 base and J by 2 bases, with 7 bases between them. Germline lookup yields CDR1 KGHSH and CDR2 LQKENI. This TCR was recovered from an elderly man with acute or convalescent COVID-19. The rearrangement uses TRBV18 and TRBJ2-3; D call uncertain. Source material: peripheral blood. Here the CDR3 DNA reads TGTGCCAGCTCACCACTAGACAACACAGATACGCAGTATTTT. It is translated as CASSPLDNTDTQYF.